One and the same sample provided the 2 T cell receptor beta chains below, sequenced in a study of blood T cell repertoires in COVID-19. Using immunoSEQ multiplex PCR, the repertoire was profiled, and TCRdb retains in-frame clones only, with some absent. This sample carries about 200,000 clones, 82% of them seen once, and the ten largest clones take 8% to 9%. The sample taken for sequencing was peripheral blood. The receptors derive from a woman older than 75 with COVID-19, enrolled during active disease.

This chain links TRBV18 with TRBJ1-5, with TRBD1 matching over 7 bases. Unmatched junction bases numbered 8, after V lost 6 bases and J lost 3 bases. CDR3 length: 15 amino acids. Germline CDR1 and CDR2: KGHSH and LQKENI. The CDR3 is CASSSGTAHNQPQHF. CDR3 DNA sequence: TGTGCCAGCTCGTCCGGGACAGCTCACAATCAGCCCCAGCATTTT. Complete variable domain (other parts from reference TRBV18 and TRBJ1-5): NAGVMQNPRHLVRRRGQEARLRCSPMKGHSHVYWYRQLPEEGLKFMVYLQKENIIDESGMPKERFSAEFPKEGPSILRIQQVVRGDSAAYFCASSSGTAHNQPQHFGDGTRLSIL.

The table lists this clone with a few counts. The chain uses TRBV2 and TRBJ1-5; D gene ambiguous. V lost 1 base to trimming and J lost 11 bases, with 6 bases between them. The V gene's germline CDR1 is SNHLY and CDR2 FYNNEI. This CDR3 spans 11 amino acids. The CDR3 nucleotides read TGTGCCAGCAGTGAAGGGGCGACCCAGCATTTT. Translation: CASSEGATQHF.